The following is a T cell receptor (beta chain) sequence with its context. Antigen: not known. This entry is derived from a study of T cell repertoires in cytomegalovirus infection. TCRdb passed the reads through MiXCR, listing each CDR3 protein once. The table has hundreds of thousands of distinct CDR3 sequences, approximately 32% seen once; the top ten hold roughly 12%. Germline V gives CDR1 DFQATT, CDR2 SNEGSKA (reference sequence). V was clipped by 2 bases and J by 5 bases; unmatched bases: 20. This CDR3 is built from 19 residues. The material was cultured CD8+ T cells from PBMCs, obtained from culture after CMV antigen stimulation. The source is a human donor in good health (CMV status not recorded). Some clones in this sample may be carry-over from other donors' samples. The chain has TRBV20-1 and TRBJ2-5; 10 bases are a match to TRBD2. The CDR3 spells CSARPGGRTSGVLLETQYF. The CDR3 bases are TGCAGTGCTAGACCCGGGGGGAGGACTAGCGGAGTTCTGTTGGAGACCCAGTACTTC.